The 25 T cell receptor beta chains listed next were all sequenced from one sample in a study of blood T cell repertoires in COVID-19. The table came from immunoSEQ multiplex PCR; TCRdb's copy has only in-frame clones and leaves some out. The data contain approximately 210,000 clones, roughly 94% of them singletons. Sequencing was performed on peripheral blood. The receptors derive from a man aged 25-40 years with COVID-19, enrolled during active disease.

V gene TRBV2 combines with J gene TRBJ1-3, with a tentative D call TRBD1 (6 bases). CDR3 length: 14 residues. Trimming shortened V by 6 bases and J by 3 bases, and 12 bases separated the two germline ends. Germline lookup yields CDR1 SNHLY and CDR2 FYNNEI. CDR3 sequence: CASRRGGGGNTIYF. CDR3 coding DNA: TGTGCCAGCAGACGCGGGGGCGGTGGAAACACCATATATTTT.

The DNA for the CDR3 is TGTGCCAACATCGACCCCAGGGGGAGCGCCTACGAGCAGTACTTC. This encodes CANIDPRGSAYEQYF. The chain links TRBV6-5 to TRBJ2-7; the match to TRBD1 covers 7 bases. The CDR3 covers 15 residues. J lost 2 bases, V lost 10 bases, and 14 bases had no gene match. The germline gives CDR1 MNHEY, CDR2 SVGAGI.

The V call is TRBV4-2, the J call TRBJ2-7, with 7 positions matching TRBD1. J was trimmed by 3 bases and V by 0 bases; bases with no gene match: 5. CDR1 and CDR2 from the germline V gene are LGHNA and YNFKEQ. The CDR3 length is 15 residues. The CDR3 protein is CASSQDLPGGYEQYF. The CDR3 DNA is TGTGCCAGCAGCCAAGATCTGCCAGGGGGCTACGAGCAGTACTTC.

This rearrangement joins TRBV30 to TRBJ2-5; 11 positions agree with TRBD2. Trimming took 0 bases from V and 4 from J; bases not matched to a gene: 7. CDR3 size: 16 residues. Germline values: CDR1 GTSNPN, CDR2 SVGIG (reference sequence). DNA for the CDR3: TGTGCCTGGAGTGTCGGTAGCGGGGGGGCTAGAGAGACCCAGTACTTC. It translates to CAWSVGSGGARETQYF.

This chain links TRBV10-3 with TRBJ2-1; D is perhaps TRBD1 (5 bases). V was pared by 2 bases and J by 0 bases, with 11 bases between. Germline values: CDR1 ENHRY, CDR2 SYGVKD. The CDR3 covers 16 residues. The CDR3 region is CAISETGSYSYNEQFF. The CDR3 DNA reads as TGTGCCATCAGTGAGACAGGATCCTACTCCTACAATGAGCAGTTCTTC.

This chain connects TRBV6-5 to TRBJ1-2; tentative D call: TRBD1 (5 bases). V was shortened by 5 bases and J by 4 bases, with 14 bases between the two germline ends. In germline, CDR1 is MNHEY, CDR2 SVGAGI. The CDR3 extends over 14 amino acids. CDR3 sequence reads: CASSHRGVVYGYTF. Written as DNA, the CDR3 is TGTGCCAGCAGTCACCGGGGGGTAGTCTATGGCTACACCTTC.

The chain carries TRBV5-6 and TRBJ2-7; D not certain. The CDR3 consists of 12 residues. V was clipped by 4 bases and J by 2 bases, with 7 bases between them. The germline V gene has CDR1 SGHDT and CDR2 YYEEEE. CDR3 protein: CASSGATYEQYF. The CDR3 DNA follows: TGTGCCAGCAGCGGAGCAACCTACGAGCAGTACTTC.

The chain joins TRBV5-4 to TRBJ2-3, with 9 nucleotides matching TRBD1. Germline-derived CDR1 and CDR2 are SGHNT and YYREEE (reference sequence). The CDR3 covers 13 residues. J lost 4 bases, V lost 7 bases, and 4 bases had no gene match. The CDR3 nucleotides read TGTGCCAGCCGGACAGGGGAAGCAGATACGCAGTATTTT. Translated, it gives CASRTGEADTQYF.

A few counts support this clone. This chain links TRBV25-1 with TRBJ2-2; possibly TRBD1 for D (6 bases). Between the trimmed V and J ends, which lost 6 bases and 1 base, there was a span of 18 bases. Germline lookup yields CDR1 MGHDK and CDR2 SYGVNS. The CDR3 is 17 residues long. In DNA, the CDR3 is TGTGCCAGCAGCGGACAGTTCGATTACTTGAACACCGGGGAGCTGTTTTTT. Protein product: CASSGQFDYLNTGELFF.

The rearrangement joins TRBV27 to TRBJ2-3; weak D call: TRBD2 (6 bases). Trimming removed 2 bases from V and 6 bases from J, with 21 bases in between. The length of the CDR3 is 17 residues. CDR1 and CDR2 (germline): MNHEY, SMNVEV (reference sequence). CDR3 residues: CASSLTMGRTFPDTQYF. The CDR3 nucleotides read TGTGCCAGCAGTTTAACCATGGGGAGGACATTTCCCGATACGCAGTATTTT.

V is TRBV19 and J is TRBJ1-6; tentatively, D is TRBD1 (6 bases). Germline CDR1 and CDR2: LNHDA and SQIVND (reference sequence). This CDR3 has 16 residues. Between the trimmed V and J ends, which lost 7 bases and 3 bases, there was a span of 16 bases. The CDR3 region is CASNTQPGHYNSPLHF. The CDR3 bases are TGTGCCAGTAATACTCAACCGGGACACTATAATTCACCCCTCCACTTT.

The CDR3 spells CASSSLAGHETQYF. Here the CDR3 DNA reads TGTGCCAGCAGCTCCCTAGCGGGGCATGAGACCCAGTACTTC. The chain is built from TRBV7-3 and TRBJ2-5; the match to TRBD2 covers 9 bases. CDR3 length equals 14 residues. The J segment lost 5 bases and the V segment lost 4 bases, leaving 5 bases of the junction unmatched. CDR1 is SGHTA and CDR2 is FQGTGA in the germline V gene.

V usage is TRBV5-1 and J usage is TRBJ2-1, with D unclear. The germline V gene encodes CDR1 SGHRS and CDR2 YFSETQ. V was clipped by 3 bases and J by 10 bases, with 8 bases between them. This CDR3 has 11 amino acids. Written as DNA, the CDR3 is TGCGCCAGCAGCTCAGGCTACGAGCAGTTCTTC. Its protein is CASSSGYEQFF.

This clone showed up just once. The genes are TRBV6-5 and TRBJ2-7, with TRBD1 identical over 8 bases. Germline V lookup: CDR1 MNHEY, CDR2 SVGAGI. V dropped 6 bases and J dropped 6; count of bases not matched to a gene: 4. This CDR3 spans 12 amino acids. The CDR3 nucleotides read TGTGCCAGCAGCTGGACAGGGAGCGAGCAGTACTTC. Translating gives CASSWTGSEQYF.

V gene TRBV5-1 combines with J gene TRBJ2-1, with 7 bases aligning to TRBD1. Germline CDR1 reads SGHRS; CDR2 reads YFSETQ. This CDR3 has 14 residues. V shed 4 bases, J shed 7 bases, and the junction held 8 bases outside the gene matches. CDR3 sequence reads: CASSDTSGGNEQFF. The DNA for the CDR3 is TGCGCCAGCAGCGACACTTCAGGGGGAAATGAGCAGTTCTTC.

The chain couples TRBV2 to TRBJ1-2; D possibly corresponds to TRBD1 (6 bases). Germline assignment: CDR1 SNHLY and CDR2 FYNNEI. The germline V and J ends were trimmed by 8 bases and 2 bases, with 15 bases remaining between them. CDR3 size: 14 residues. The DNA of the CDR3 is TGTGCCAGCTCCGGAGGGGGGGGGAACTATGGCTACACCTTC. Translated, it gives CASSGGGGNYGYTF.

This rearrangement joins TRBV19 to TRBJ2-3; 8 positions match TRBD2. Germline CDR1 is LNHDA and CDR2 is SQIVND (reference sequence). After removal of 2 bases from V and 5 bases from J, the junction contained 9 bases not matched to a gene. The CDR3 totals 16 residues. The CDR3 loop is CASSILLSSGVDTQYF. For the CDR3, the DNA is TGTGCCAGTAGTATATTGTTGAGTAGCGGGGTAGATACGCAGTATTTT.

This clone was seen a single time. The rearrangement joins TRBV11-2 to TRBJ2-7, with D possibly being TRBD1 (6 bases). V was trimmed by 0 bases and J by 2 bases, leaving 8 bases between them. The CDR3 covers 14 residues. Germline lookup yields CDR1 SGHAT and CDR2 FQNNGV. The CDR3 DNA reads as TGTGCCAGCAGCTTAGAAGGACAGACCTACGAGCAGTACTTC. Translating it yields CASSLEGQTYEQYF.

The rearrangement joins TRBV11-2 to TRBJ2-2, with 9 bases identical to TRBD1. Germline CDR1 is SGHAT and CDR2 is FQNNGV. The CDR3 contains 16 residues. After removal of 5 bases from V and 7 bases from J, the junction contained 11 bases not matched to a gene. CDR3 coding DNA: TGTGCCAGCAGCCCCATGAGGACAGGGGTGGACGGGGAGCTGTTTTTT. It translates to CASSPMRTGVDGELFF.

V is TRBV28 and J is TRBJ1-1; D is possibly TRBD1 (5 bases). The CDR3 spans 16 residues. Trimming pared 4 bases from V and 5 bases from J, leaving 20 bases between. Germline assignment: CDR1 MDHEN and CDR2 SYDVKM. The CDR3 is CASSSPLLDGGTEAFF. The CDR3 DNA reads TGTGCCAGCAGTTCCCCCCTGTTGGACGGGGGGACTGAAGCTTTCTTT.

CDR3 nucleotide sequence: TGTGCCAGCAGCTTGGGGGGGGGACAGCCCCAGCATTTT. Translated: CASSLGGGQPQHF. The V and J genes are TRBV5-4 and TRBJ1-5, with D possibly matching TRBD1 (5 bases). Per the germline V gene, CDR1 is SGHNT and CDR2 is YYREEE (reference sequence). The length of the CDR3 is 13 residues. The V end lost 0 bases, the J end lost 7 bases, and 8 bases lay between the germline ends. The full variable domain, rest sourced from reference TRBV5-4 and TRBJ1-5, is ETGVTQSPTHLIKTRGQQVTLRCSSQSGHNTVSWYQQALGQGPQFIFQYYREEENGRGNFPPRFSGLQFPNYSSELNVNALELDDSALYLCASSLGGGQPQHFGDGTRLSIL.

The chain recombines TRBV6-5 with TRBJ2-7; perhaps TRBD1 as D (6 bases). Trimming removed 8 bases from V and 3 bases from J, with 17 bases in between. The V gene's germline CDR1 is MNHEY and CDR2 SVGAGI. CDR3 length: 14 residues. The CDR3 protein is CASLDRPNFYEQYF. The CDR3 DNA is TGTGCCAGCCTAGACAGGCCCAACTTCTACGAGCAGTACTTC.

CDR3 loop: CASSFTWDRGLSPLHF. The CDR3 DNA is TGTGCCAGCAGCTTTACCTGGGACAGGGGACTTTCACCCCTCCACTTT. This sequence joins TRBV7-2 and TRBJ1-6; 10 positions agree with TRBD1. This CDR3 region has 16 residues. V shed 3 bases, J shed 9 bases, and the junction held 8 bases outside the gene matches. Germline V gives CDR1 SGHTA, CDR2 FQGNSA.

The chain has TRBV7-9 and TRBJ1-1; D is uncertain. The V gene lost 5 bases and the J gene lost 1 base, with 14 bases spanning the gap. Germline loops: CDR1 SEHNR, CDR2 FQNEAQ (reference sequence). The CDR3 runs 15 residues. CDR3 region: CASSEQPKSNTEAFF. CDR3 nucleotides: TGTGCCAGCAGCGAACAGCCTAAGTCGAACACTGAAGCTTTCTTT. The variable domain in full, completed from reference TRBV7-9 and TRBJ1-1, reads DTGVSQNPRHKITKRGQNVTFRCDPISEHNRLYWYRQTLGQGPEFLTYFQNEAQLEKSRLLSDRFSAERPKGSFSTLEIQRTEQGDSAMYLCASSEQPKSNTEAFFGQGTRLTVV.

The chain uses TRBV7-9 and TRBJ1-2; 8 bases map to TRBD1. The germline V gene has CDR1 SEHNR and CDR2 FQNEAQ (reference sequence). The CDR3 is 17 amino acids. V lost 8 bases and J lost 0; bases outside the gene matches: 14. The CDR3 sequence is CASARLGQVAPNYGYTF. Here the CDR3 DNA reads TGTGCCAGCGCACGATTGGGACAGGTCGCACCTAACTATGGCTACACCTTC. Together with reference TRBV7-9 and TRBJ1-2, the CDR3 gives the full variable domain: DTGVSQNPRHKITKRGQNVTFRCDPISEHNRLYWYRQTLGQGPEFLTYFQNEAQLEKSRLLSDRFSAERPKGSFSTLEIQRTEQGDSAMYLCASARLGQVAPNYGYTFGSGTRLTVV.